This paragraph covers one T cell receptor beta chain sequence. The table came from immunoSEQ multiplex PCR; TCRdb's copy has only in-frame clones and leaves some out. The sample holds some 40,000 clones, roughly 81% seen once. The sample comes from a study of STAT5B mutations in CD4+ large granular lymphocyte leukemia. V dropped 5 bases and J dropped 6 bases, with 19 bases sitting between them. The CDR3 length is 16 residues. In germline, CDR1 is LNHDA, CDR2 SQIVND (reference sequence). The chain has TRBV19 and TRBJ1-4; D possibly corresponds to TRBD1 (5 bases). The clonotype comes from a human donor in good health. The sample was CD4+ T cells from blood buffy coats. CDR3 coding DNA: TGTGCCAGTAGTGAAGGGGCGCGAGTTGGGGATGAAAAACTGTTTTTT. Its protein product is CASSEGARVGDEKLFF.